A single sample gave rise to the 26 T cell receptor beta chains below, sequenced in a study of response to subunit inactivated influenza vaccine. TCRdb reprocessed the RT-PCR reads via MiXCR and lists one record per CDR3 protein. The table includes fewer than 750,000 distinct CDR3 sequences, less than 15% detected once. The material was PBMCs from blood, obtained approximately 12 days after vaccination. Receptor source: a man aged 45-60 years who received an inactivated influenza vaccine.

This clonotype was recorded many times. The chain uses TRBV7-8 and TRBJ2-2, with TRBD1 identical over 11 bases. Germline V gene sequence: CDR1 SGHVS, CDR2 FQNEAQ. V was pared by 4 bases and J by 5 bases, with 6 bases of the junction left unmatched. This CDR3 is 16 amino acids long. In DNA form, the CDR3 reads TGTGCCAGCAGCTCCTCGGACAGGGGGCCGACCGGGGAGCTGTTTTTT. Translated, it gives CASSSSDRGPTGELFF.

The chain uses TRBV5-1 and TRBJ1-2, with a possible D match to TRBD1 (6 bases). Looked up from germline, CDR1 is SGHRS and CDR2 is YFSETQ. The CDR3 is 13 amino acids. Trimming took 1 base from V and 8 from J, leaving 12 bases between them. CDR3 loop: CASSLTGSGGYTF. The CDR3 DNA reads TGCGCCAGCAGCTTGACAGGGTCAGGCGGCTACACCTTC.

The genes are TRBV6-1 and TRBJ2-1; 12 bases map to TRBD1. The CDR3 is made up of 19 amino acids. Germline CDR1 is MNHNS and CDR2 is SASEGT. V trimming: 5 bases; J trimming: 3 bases; junction bases outside the gene matches: 14. CDR3 in amino acids: CASSTSPGQGAIFYNEQFF. The CDR3 region has the DNA TGTGCCAGCAGTACCTCTCCGGGACAGGGGGCGATTTTCTACAATGAGCAGTTCTTC.

This clonotype was seen only a few times. This chain uses TRBV5-1 with TRBJ2-1; no firm D call. Germline CDR1 SGHRS, CDR2 YFSETQ. This CDR3 has 12 residues. Trimming removed 3 bases at V and 10 bases at J, with 11 bases between. CDR3 sequence reads: CASSSLTAEQFF. In nucleotides, the CDR3 is TGCGCCAGCAGCTCCCTTACGGCCGAGCAGTTCTTC.

This clonotype was found a few times. The gene calls are TRBV7-2 and TRBJ1-1; D is perhaps TRBD1 (5 bases). This CDR3 region has 15 residues. The V end was cut by 0 bases, the J end by 4 bases, with 12 bases between. The germline V gene encodes CDR1 SGHTA and CDR2 FQGNSA. Written as DNA, the CDR3 is TGTGCCAGCAGCTTAGCGTCCGGGGCGAGCACTGAAGCTTTCTTT. It specifies CASSLASGASTEAFF.

CDR3 region: CASSLKLGGAPYEQYF. The CDR3 nucleotides read TGCGCCAGCAGCTTGAAGCTGGGGGGGGCCCCCTACGAGCAGTACTTC. The chain joins TRBV5-1 to TRBJ2-7, with D perhaps matching TRBD2 (7 bases). In germline, CDR1 is SGHRS, CDR2 YFSETQ. CDR3 size: 16 residues. The germline V and J ends were trimmed by 1 base and 2 bases, with 16 bases remaining between them.

V gene TRBV4-3 combines with J gene TRBJ2-3; a weak D match, TRBD2 (7 bases). V was trimmed by 0 bases and J by 7 bases, leaving 17 bases between them. Germline assignment: CDR1 LGHNA and CDR2 YSLEER. This CDR3 is built from 16 residues. DNA for the CDR3: TGCGCCAGCAGCCAAGATTCTCGGGGGGCCGGGAATACGCAGTATTTT. It codes for CASSQDSRGAGNTQYF.

This clonotype was counted only a few times. The chain carries TRBV21-1 and TRBJ1-6; the table assigns TRBD1, which was not confirmed against the DNA. TRBV21-1 is labeled a pseudogene. The CDR3 extends over 15 amino acids. CDR3 sequence (DNA): TGTGCCAGCAGCAAAGTTAAGGGACAGGGTAACCCCCTCCACTTT. Its translation: CASSKVKGQGNPLHF.

This clonotype was found a few times. The chain has TRBV27 and TRBJ1-1; no clear D. Trimming cost V 3 bases and J 5 bases, with 13 bases left between them. Germline CDR1 and CDR2: MNHEY and SMNVEV (reference sequence). The CDR3 runs to 14 residues. The CDR3 coding sequence is TGTGCCAGCAGTTTCCGGACCTCCGGGACTGAAGCTTTCTTT. It codes for CASSFRTSGTEAFF.

This clonotype was seen more than once but under ten times. The CDR3 DNA sequence: TGCAGTGCGACTCGAACAGGGCGCCAAGAGACCCAGTACTTC. Translation gives CSATRTGRQETQYF. The V gene is TRBV20-1, the J gene TRBJ2-5; possible D gene TRBD1, 6 bases. Trimming took off 6 bases at V and 1 base at J, with 15 bases between the two ends. Germline assignment: CDR1 DFQATT and CDR2 SNEGSKA (reference sequence). This CDR3 contains 14 residues.

This rearrangement joins TRBV2 to TRBJ1-2; 9 bases are shared with TRBD1. J was trimmed by 3 bases and V by 3 bases; bases with no gene match: 2. This CDR3 has 14 residues. Germline V gene data show CDR1 as SNHLY and CDR2 as FYNNEI. The CDR3 sequence: CASSEDRGYYGYTF. CDR3 nucleotides: TGTGCCAGCAGTGAGGACAGGGGCTACTATGGCTACACCTTC.

This clonotype was recorded a few times. The CDR3 coding sequence is TGTGCCAGTAGTGTTGTGGTGAACTCTGGGGCCAACGTCCTGACTTTC. Protein product: CASSVVVNSGANVLTF. V gene TRBV19 combines with J gene TRBJ2-6; D is ambiguous. V dropped 5 bases and J dropped 0 bases, with 11 bases sitting between them. The CDR3 totals 16 residues. Germline V gene sequence: CDR1 LNHDA, CDR2 SQIVND (reference sequence).

This clonotype was observed a handful of times. V usage is TRBV6-1 and J usage is TRBJ2-7; D may be TRBD1 (6 bases). The CDR3 is 14 amino acids. Trimming left V 3 bases short and J 2 bases short, with 11 bases between. The germline gives CDR1 MNHNS, CDR2 SASEGT. CDR3 region: CASSDGPGAYEQYF. The CDR3 nucleotides read TGTGCCAGCAGTGACGGTCCAGGGGCCTACGAGCAGTACTTC.

The chain has TRBV3-1 and TRBJ2-5; D unclear. Trimming cost V 2 bases and J 5 bases, with 6 bases left between them. This CDR3 is 12 amino acids long. Germline-derived CDR1 and CDR2 are LGHDT and YNNKEL (reference sequence). The CDR3 nucleotides read TGTGCCAGCAGCCAACGGTGGGAGACCCAGTACTTC. It encodes CASSQRWETQYF.

This chain connects TRBV5-1 to TRBJ2-7; TRBD1 might be the D (6 bases). CDR1 is SGHRS and CDR2 is YFSETQ in the germline V gene. The CDR3 covers 15 residues. V gave up 2 bases and J gave up 1 base, with 13 bases separating them. CDR3 in amino acids: CASSFNRDTSYEQYF. In nucleotides, the CDR3 is TGCGCCAGCAGCTTTAACCGGGACACATCCTACGAGCAGTACTTC.

With respect to this clonotype: The junction differs from germline at one of its ends, possibly a read error. The gene calls are TRBV5-1 and TRBJ2-7; D call uncertain. This CDR3 contains 13 residues. Germline assignment: CDR1 SGHRS and CDR2 YFSETQ. CDR3 bases: TGCGCCAGCAACTTGGCCAGCTACTACGAGCAGTACTTC. Translating gives CASNLASYYEQYF.

This clonotype showed up just a few times. The V gene is TRBV5-1, the J gene TRBJ2-7, with TRBD2 identical over 10 bases. The V segment lost 6 bases and the J segment 9 bases; nucleotides outside the gene matches: 15. The CDR3 is 15 amino acids. CDR1 and CDR2 from the germline V gene are SGHRS and YFSETQ. The CDR3 DNA follows: TGCGCCAGCACATTATCCGGGACTAGCGCGAGACCGCAGTACTTC. It codes for CASTLSGTSARPQYF. Supplemented by reference TRBV5-1 and TRBJ2-7, the full variable domain reads KAGVTQTPRYLIKTRGQQVTLSCSPISGHRSVSWYQQTPGQGLQFLFEYFSETQRNKGNFPGRFSGRQFSNSRSEMNVSTLELGDSALYLCASTLSGTSARPQYFGPGTRLTVT.

The table lists this clonotype with many counts. The chain carries TRBV10-3 and TRBJ2-7; 10 bases map to TRBD1. The CDR3 loop spans 14 amino acids. Per germline, CDR1 ENHRY and CDR2 SYGVKD. V gave up 6 bases and J gave up 6 bases; unmatched junction bases: 8. CDR3 coding DNA: TGTGCCATCAGAGACACCGACAGGGGGCTCGAGCAGTACTTC. It encodes CAIRDTDRGLEQYF.

The gene calls are TRBV20-1 and TRBJ2-5, with 7 bases aligning to TRBD2. Unmatched junction bases numbered 8, after V lost 6 bases and J lost 4 bases. CDR3 size: 13 residues. Per the germline V gene, CDR1 is DFQATT and CDR2 is SNEGSKA (reference sequence). The CDR3 protein is CSATTSRVETQYF. The DNA for the CDR3 is TGCAGTGCCACGACTAGCCGGGTAGAGACCCAGTACTTC.

This clonotype was seen a few times. This chain uses TRBV21-1 with TRBJ2-5; TRBD2 is taken as the D call from the table, unchecked against the DNA. TRBV21-1 is labeled a pseudogene. This CDR3 region has 13 residues. The CDR3 region has the DNA TGTGCCAACAAACTAGGTCGGCAGGAGACCCAGTACTTC. This gives the protein CANKLGRQETQYF.

This clonotype was observed many times. J is TRBJ1-3 and V is TRBV25-1, with a tentative D call TRBD1 (5 bases). Germline CDR1 reads MGHDK; CDR2 reads SYGVNS. V dropped 3 bases and J dropped 0 bases, with 18 bases sitting between them. The CDR3 spans 18 residues. CDR3 nucleotide sequence: TGTGCCAGCAGTGAGCTCTACCCCGGGGGAAGCTCTGGAAACACCATATATTTT. This codes for CASSELYPGGSSGNTIYF. Based on the CDR3 plus reference TRBV25-1 and TRBJ1-3, the full variable domain is EADIYQTPRYLVIGTGKKITLECSQTMGHDKMYWYQQDPGMELHLIHYSYGVNSTEKGDLSSESTVSRIRTEHFPLTLESARPSHTSQYLCASSELYPGGSSGNTIYFGEGSWLTVV.

This clonotype showed up just a few times. The genes are TRBV5-1 and TRBJ2-7; D may be TRBD2 (5 bases). This CDR3 has 15 residues. Germline CDR1 and CDR2: SGHRS and YFSETQ. Trimming shortened V by 0 bases and J by 3 bases, and 13 bases separated the two germline ends. The CDR3 region has the DNA TGCGCCAGCAGCTTGGTTGCGGGCTTGAGCTACGAGCAGTACTTC. Translation: CASSLVAGLSYEQYF.

The gene calls are TRBV3-1 and TRBJ1-1; weak D call: TRBD1 (5 bases). The ends were cut back, 1 base at V and 4 bases at J, with 10 bases in the middle. The CDR3 loop spans 14 amino acids. Germline V lookup: CDR1 LGHDT, CDR2 YNNKEL (reference sequence). The DNA of the CDR3 is TGTGCCAGCAGCCAAGTTCTGCAGGGCACTGAAGCTTTCTTT. This sequence encodes CASSQVLQGTEAFF.

This clonotype appeared a few times. V gene TRBV29-1 combines with J gene TRBJ1-1, with 10 bases aligning to TRBD1. V dropped 5 bases and J dropped 5; count of bases not matched to a gene: 2. This CDR3 has 12 residues. Germline CDR1 SQVTM, CDR2 ANQGSEA. The CDR3 DNA reads as TGCAGCGTTAGGACAGGGGGGACTGAAGCTTTCTTT. It codes for CSVRTGGTEAFF.

The chain joins TRBV9 to TRBJ2-1; D is perhaps TRBD2 (7 bases). This CDR3 contains 15 residues. V gave up 1 base and J gave up 7 bases, with 15 bases separating them. Looked up from germline, CDR1 is SGDLS and CDR2 is YYNGEE. The CDR3 bases are TGTGCCAGCAGCGTAACCTGGGGGGGGGCTAATGAGCAGTTCTTC. Protein sequence: CASSVTWGGANEQFF.

This clonotype has only a few counts. The gene calls are TRBV12-3 or TRBV12-4 and TRBJ2-3, with D possibly being TRBD1 or TRBD2 (5 bases each). V gave up 3 bases and J gave up 5 bases, with 9 bases separating them. The CDR3 runs 13 residues. In DNA form, the CDR3 reads TGTGCCAGCAGTTTCAGGGAGCGAGATACGCAGTATTTT. Translating gives CASSFRERDTQYF.